This is a list of T cell receptor beta chains from one sample in a study of blood T cell repertoires in COVID-19. Sequencing used immunoSEQ multiplex PCR; TCRdb keeps in-frame clones, though not all of them. This table has about 400,000 clones, around nine tenths appearing once. Sequencing was carried out using peripheral blood. Every receptor here comes from a woman aged 25 to 39 with acute or convalescent COVID-19. Both conserved end residues are part of each CDR3. A D gene is named only where the DNA matches it firmly. A row's size may be missing; if present it is once, few, many or a size class.

-,TRBJ2-3,-,TRBV9,TGTGCCAGCAGCGTAGTAGGGGAAGGCGCAGATACGCAGTATTTT,CASSVVGEGADTQYF
-,TRBJ2-7,-,TRBV5-1,TGCGCCAGCAGGGAGTCAGCGATTCCCTACGAGCAGTACTTC,CASRESAIPYEQYF
-,TRBJ1-2,once,TRBV28,TGTGCCAGCAGCTCGCCACAGACGGCCTATGGCTACACCTTC,CASSSPQTAYGYTF
TRBD1,TRBJ2-2,-,TRBV7-6,TGTGCCAGCAGCTCGACAGGGGGGGACACCGGGGAGCTGTTTTTT,CASSSTGGDTGELFF
-,TRBJ2-1,-,TRBV9,TGTGCCAGCAGCGTAGTGGGCGGGGAGTACAATGAGCAGTTCTTC,CASSVVGGEYNEQFF
-,TRBJ1-2,-,TRBV18,TGTGCCAGCTCACCACCCTCGGCGGTAGACTATGGCTACACCTTC,CASSPPSAVDYGYTF
-,TRBJ1-5,once,TRBV24-1,TGTGCCACCAGTGATTTTAGGGGGGGGTATAGCAATCAGCCCCAGCATTTT,CATSDFRGGYSNQPQHF
TRBD2,TRBJ2-7,-,TRBV6-2/TRBV6-3,TGTGCCAGCAGTTTCCCACTAGCGGGGGTACATTACGAGCAGTACTTC,CASSFPLAGVHYEQYF
TRBD2,TRBJ2-3,-,TRBV7-8,TGTGCCAGCAGCCCTGCGGGACTAGCGGGGAACACAGATACGCAGTATTTT,CASSPAGLAGNTDTQYF
TRBD1,TRBJ1-2,-,TRBV5-5,TGTGCCAGCAGCCCCCCCGGGACAGGGGGCGCCGCCTATGGCTACACCTTC,CASSPPGTGGAAYGYTF
-,TRBJ1-2,few,TRBV10-3,TGTGCCATCAGTGAGTCTCCAGAAAACTATGGCTACACCTTC,CAISESPENYGYTF
-,TRBJ2-3,-,TRBV11-2,TGTGCCAGCAGCTTAGACAGGGTGGCAGATACGCAGTATTTT,CASSLDRVADTQYF
TRBD1,TRBJ1-2,-,TRBV28,TGTGCCAGCAGTTCCGACAGGGGGCTTGACTATGGCTACACCTTC,CASSSDRGLDYGYTF
-,TRBJ1-3,-,TRBV25-1,TGTGCCAGCAGTGGCGGGTTCTCTGGAAACACCATATATTTT,CASSGGFSGNTIYF
TRBD2,TRBJ2-7,-,TRBV5-5,TGTGCCAGCAGCACGAACGGGGGGGCCTCCTACGAGCAGTACTTC,CASSTNGGASYEQYF
TRBD1,TRBJ2-7,-,TRBV6-1,TGTGCCAGCAGTGAAGCGCTTCCGGACAGGGTAGGCGAGCAGTACTTC,CASSEALPDRVGEQYF
-,TRBJ1-2,-,TRBV5-1,TGCGCCAGCAGCTTGGGGATTACCGGAGATGGCTACACCTTC,CASSLGITGDGYTF
-,TRBJ2-7,-,TRBV6-5,TGTGCCAGTAGTCGGGACTTCGAGCAGTACTTC,CASSRDFEQYF
TRBD1,TRBJ2-7,-,TRBV10-2,TGCGCCAGCAAAGGGACAGGTTCGGGCTACGAGCAGTACTTC,CASKGTGSGYEQYF
-,TRBJ2-7,-,TRBV6-5,TGTGCCAGCAAAAGGGGCGGTCCCTACGAGCAGTACTTC,CASKRGGPYEQYF
TRBD1,TRBJ1-4,-,TRBV4-1,TGCGCCAGCAGCCAGAAGTCCAGGGGGAGTGCAACTAATGAAAAACTGTTTTTT,CASSQKSRGSATNEKLFF
-,TRBJ1-6,once,TRBV13,TGTGCCAGCAGCTTAGAACAGGGTGGCGATTCACCCCTCCACTTT,CASSLEQGGDSPLHF
-,TRBJ2-1,-,TRBV2,TGTGCCAGCAGCGACTCACTGTTTAGCTCCTACAATGAGCAGTTCTTC,CASSDSLFSSYNEQFF
-,TRBJ2-7,-,TRBV11-2,TGTGCCAGCAGCCCGTGGGGCCCTGGCGAGCAGTACTTC,CASSPWGPGEQYF
-,TRBJ1-5,few,TRBV4-1,TGCGCCAGCAGCCAAAGCCTGATAAGCAATCAGCCCCAGCATTTT,CASSQSLISNQPQHF
TRBD2,TRBJ2-1,-,TRBV5-4,TGTGCCAGCAGCTTCCAGCGGGGGGGCCTAAATGAGCAGTTCTTC,CASSFQRGGLNEQFF
-,TRBJ1-4,-,TRBV4-1,TGCGCCAGCAGCCAAGGACTGGTGAGCCACGAAAAACTGTTTTTT,CASSQGLVSHEKLFF
-,TRBJ2-3,once,TRBV5-4,TGTGCCAGCAGCTTACGGGGGATTTGGACAGATACGCAGTATTTT,CASSLRGIWTDTQYF
-,TRBJ1-6,once,TRBV6-4,TGTGCCAGCAGTGACTTGGAGAGCTCCTATAATTCACCCCTCCACTTT,CASSDLESSYNSPLHF
-,TRBJ2-2,-,TRBV4-1,TGCGCCAGCAGCACAACAGCGAACACCGGGGAGCTGTTTTTT,CASSTTANTGELFF
-,TRBJ1-6,-,TRBV14,TGTGCCAGCAGCAGGATACAGGACGGCGTTTCACCCCTCCACTTT,CASSRIQDGVSPLHF
-,TRBJ1-5,-,TRBV10-1,TGCGCCAGCCCCGGGAGTTATCAGCCCCAGCATTTT,CASPGSYQPQHF
-,TRBJ1-1,-,TRBV6-5,TGTGCCAGCAAGGGGTTGGGCACTGAAGCTTTCTTT,CASKGLGTEAFF
TRBD1,TRBJ1-2,-,TRBV5-4,TGTGCCAGCAGCTTCGGACAGGGTGGTTACTATGGCTACACCTTC,CASSFGQGGYYGYTF
-,TRBJ1-1,-,TRBV5-1,TGCGCCAGCAGCTTGGTTTCCGGCGGGAACACTGAAGCTTTCTTT,CASSLVSGGNTEAFF
TRBD2,TRBJ2-3,-,TRBV2,TGTGCCAGCAGTAATAATATAGCGGGGGGGGACACAGATACGCAGTATTTT,CASSNNIAGGDTDTQYF
-,TRBJ2-1,-,TRBV6-6,TGTGCCAGCAGCTCAGGGGCGGGCGAGCAGTTCTTC,CASSSGAGEQFF
TRBD1,TRBJ2-7,-,TRBV6-1,TGTGCCAGCAGTGAATACCCCGGGACAGGTGCCTACGAGCAGTACTTC,CASSEYPGTGAYEQYF
TRBD2,TRBJ2-1,-,TRBV4-1,TGCGCCAGCAGCCAAGTAAAGCGGGGGGGGTTCGATGAGCAGTTCTTC,CASSQVKRGGFDEQFF